This T cell receptor beta chain was sequenced for a study of cytomegalovirus exposure and HLA in healthy donors. Study details: Membership in the Caucasian-associated ancestry cluster was found for about four fifths of roughly 400 genotyped donors. Study findings and constraints: Reports showed the classifier diagnosing cytomegalovirus status with high specificity and sensitivity.

Both 60 Vbeta primers and 13 Jbeta primers went into the PCR. Assay used: immunoSEQ multiplex PCR; TCRdb lists only in-frame clones, some missing. The sample lists about 170,000 clones, less than 80% occurring once. This clone has a handful of counts. The antigen is undetermined. The germline V gene encodes CDR1 SGHRS and CDR2 YFSETQ. Trimming at V came to 4 bases and at J to 10 bases, leaving 10 bases not matched to a gene. The CDR3 contains 16 residues. This chain uses TRBV5-1 with TRBJ2-1, with 14 bases matching TRBD2. The clonotype originates from a man aged 35 to 55 in good health and CMV-seronegative. The sequenced sample was PBMCs. CDR3 in DNA: TGCGCCAGCAGCGTTCCGGGACTAGCGGGAGTTAGGGAGCAGTTCTTC. This codes for CASSVPGLAGVREQFF.